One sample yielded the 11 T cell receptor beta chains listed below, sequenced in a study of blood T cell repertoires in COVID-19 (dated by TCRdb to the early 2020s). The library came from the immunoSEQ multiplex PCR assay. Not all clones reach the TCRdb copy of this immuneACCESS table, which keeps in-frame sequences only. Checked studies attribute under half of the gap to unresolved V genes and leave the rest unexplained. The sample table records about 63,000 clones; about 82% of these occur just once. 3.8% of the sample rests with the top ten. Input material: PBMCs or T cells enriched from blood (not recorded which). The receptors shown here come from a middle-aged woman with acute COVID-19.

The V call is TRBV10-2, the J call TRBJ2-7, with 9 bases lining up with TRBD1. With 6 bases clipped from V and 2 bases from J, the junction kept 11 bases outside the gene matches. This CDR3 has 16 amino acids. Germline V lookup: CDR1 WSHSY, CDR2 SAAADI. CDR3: CASSQRQGVGTYEQYV. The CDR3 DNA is TGCGCCAGCAGCCAACGACAGGGGGTCGGAACCTACGAGCAGTACGTC.

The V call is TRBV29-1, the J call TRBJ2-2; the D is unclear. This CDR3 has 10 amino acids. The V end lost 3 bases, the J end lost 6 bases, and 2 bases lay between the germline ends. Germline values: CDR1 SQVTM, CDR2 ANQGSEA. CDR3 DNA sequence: TGCAGCGTTGACTCCGGGGAGCTGTTTTTT. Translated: CSVDSGELFF.

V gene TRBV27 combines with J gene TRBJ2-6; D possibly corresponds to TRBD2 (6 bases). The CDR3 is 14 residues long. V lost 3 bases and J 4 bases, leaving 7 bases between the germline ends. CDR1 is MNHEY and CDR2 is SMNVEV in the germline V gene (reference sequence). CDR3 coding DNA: TGTGCCAGCAGTTTGGCGGGGGGGGCCAACGTCCTGACTTTC. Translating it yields CASSLAGGANVLTF.

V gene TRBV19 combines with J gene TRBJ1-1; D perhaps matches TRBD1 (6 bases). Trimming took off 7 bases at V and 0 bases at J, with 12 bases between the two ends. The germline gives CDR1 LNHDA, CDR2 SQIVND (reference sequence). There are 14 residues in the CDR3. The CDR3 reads CASIRDTLNTEAFF. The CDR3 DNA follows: TGTGCCAGTATCCGGGACACATTGAACACTGAAGCTTTCTTT.

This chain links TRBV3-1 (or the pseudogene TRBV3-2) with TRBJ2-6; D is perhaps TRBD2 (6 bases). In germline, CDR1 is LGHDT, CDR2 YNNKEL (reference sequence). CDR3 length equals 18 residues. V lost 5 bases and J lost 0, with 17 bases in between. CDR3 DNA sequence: TGTGCCAGCAGCTCAAGGGACTTAACTAGCTCTGGGGCCAACGTCCTGACTTTC. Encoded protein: CASSSRDLTSSGANVLTF.

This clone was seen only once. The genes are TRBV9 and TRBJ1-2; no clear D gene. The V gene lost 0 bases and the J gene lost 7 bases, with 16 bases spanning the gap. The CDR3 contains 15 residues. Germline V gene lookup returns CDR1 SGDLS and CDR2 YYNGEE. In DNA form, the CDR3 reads TGTGCCAGCAGCGTAGCCTCTTCCGGCGCGGCTGGCTACACCTTC. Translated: CASSVASSGAAGYTF.

The CDR3 spells CASSRQGATGELFF. The CDR3 bases are TGTGCCAGCAGTCGACAGGGCGCCACCGGGGAGCTGTTTTTT. The V call is TRBV27, the J call TRBJ2-2; 7 nucleotides agree with TRBD1. Unmatched junction bases numbered 4, after V lost 5 bases and J lost 4 bases. The CDR3 contains 14 residues. Germline CDR1 and CDR2: MNHEY and SMNVEV (reference sequence).

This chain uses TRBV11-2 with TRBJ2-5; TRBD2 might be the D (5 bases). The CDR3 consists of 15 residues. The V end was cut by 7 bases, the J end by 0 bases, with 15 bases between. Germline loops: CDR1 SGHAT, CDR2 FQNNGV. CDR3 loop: CASTLHRGYQETQYF. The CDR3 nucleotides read TGTGCCAGCACCCTCCACCGGGGTTACCAAGAGACCCAGTACTTC. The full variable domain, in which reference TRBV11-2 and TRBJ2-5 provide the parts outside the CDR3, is EAGVAQSPRYKIIEKRQSVAFWCNPISGHATLYWYQQILGQGPKLLIQFQNNGVVDDSQLPKDRFSAERLKGVDSTLKIQPAKLEDSAVYLCASTLHRGYQETQYFGPGTRLLVL.

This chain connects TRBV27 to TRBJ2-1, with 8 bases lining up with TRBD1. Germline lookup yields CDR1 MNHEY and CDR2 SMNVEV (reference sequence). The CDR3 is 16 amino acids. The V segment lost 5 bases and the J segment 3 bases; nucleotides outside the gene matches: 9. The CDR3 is CASSPPGTGLYNEQFF. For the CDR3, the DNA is TGTGCCAGCAGTCCCCCCGGGACAGGACTCTACAATGAGCAGTTCTTC.

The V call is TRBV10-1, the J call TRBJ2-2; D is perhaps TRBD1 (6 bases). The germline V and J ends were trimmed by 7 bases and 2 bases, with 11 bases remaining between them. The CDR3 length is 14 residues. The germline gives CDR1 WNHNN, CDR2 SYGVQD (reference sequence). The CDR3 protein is CASTLDRNTGELFF. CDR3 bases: TGCGCCAGCACCCTGGACAGAAACACCGGGGAGCTGTTTTTT.

Here the CDR3 reads CASIVGGGTAATEAFF. In DNA, the CDR3 is TGTGCCAGCATAGTGGGGGGGGGCACGGCAGCCACTGAAGCTTTCTTT. The V and J genes are TRBV28 and TRBJ1-1; weak D call: TRBD1 (6 bases). The CDR3 runs 16 residues. Trimming took off 7 bases at V and 4 bases at J, with 22 bases between the two ends. From germline, CDR1 is MDHEN and CDR2 SYDVKM.